The 9 T cell receptor beta chains given below trace back to one sample, sequenced in a study of T cells in localized non-small cell lung cancer. Here immunoSEQ multiplex PCR was the method, and the copy in TCRdb shows in-frame clones only, minus some. The profile shows under 11,000 clones, less than 35% of them singletons. The input for sequencing was lung tumor tissue, taken before any cancer treatment. These receptors came from a man aged 35 to 69 with stage I lung adenocarcinoma.

This clone was counted only a few times. The chain recombines TRBV29-1 with TRBJ1-1, with D uncertain. Per the germline V gene, CDR1 is SQVTM and CDR2 is ANQGSEA. The CDR3 has 12 residues. Between the trimmed V and J ends, which lost 4 bases and 1 base, there was a span of 7 bases. The CDR3 DNA follows: TGCAGCGTTGGGACGGCGAACACTGAAGCTTTCTTT. It encodes CSVGTANTEAFF.

The chain couples TRBV7-2 to TRBJ2-1; D remains unclear. CDR3 length: 13 residues. Per germline, CDR1 SGHTA and CDR2 FQGNSA. Trimming pared 4 bases from V and 10 bases from J, leaving 14 bases between. The CDR3 protein is CASSSIQSLEQFF. For the CDR3, the DNA is TGTGCCAGCAGCTCGATACAGTCCCTGGAGCAGTTCTTC.

The chain combines TRBV5-1 with TRBJ2-5; D might be TRBD2 (5 bases). In germline, CDR1 is SGHRS, CDR2 YFSETQ. This CDR3 comprises 14 residues. Trimming removed 5 bases at V and 1 base at J, with 12 bases between. CDR3 bases: TGCGCCAGCAGTCACGGTGGGAGCCAAGAGACCCAGTACTTC. As protein: CASSHGGSQETQYF.

This clone is medium-sized within its sample. V and J are TRBV6-8 and TRBJ2-5; 7 nucleotides line up with TRBD1. The CDR3 runs to 15 residues. Germline trimming cut 4 bases from V and 1 base from J; bases unmatched to any gene: 6. From germline, CDR1 is MNHGY and CDR2 SAAAGT. CDR3 in DNA: TGTGCCAGCAGTTTCGGGAACAGGGGCCAAGAGACCCAGTACTTC. It is translated as CASSFGNRGQETQYF.

In this sample, this clone turned up once. Within the sample, other DNA sequences also encode this same CDR3. The rearrangement links TRBV5-1 to TRBJ1-1, with TRBD1 as a possible D gene (6 bases). Trimming took off 0 bases at V and 1 base at J, with 10 bases between the two ends. The CDR3 covers 15 residues. Germline-derived CDR1 and CDR2 are SGHRS and YFSETQ. Here the CDR3 reads CASSLDGRGNTEAFF. The CDR3 nucleotides read TGCGCCAGCAGCTTGGACGGCAGGGGGAACACTGAAGCTTTCTTT.

This clone was seen ten or more times. The chain carries TRBV11-3 and TRBJ2-5; possibly TRBD1 for D (5 bases). Germline V gives CDR1 SGHNT, CDR2 YENEEA. CDR3 length equals 14 residues. Trimming took 4 bases from V and 2 from J, leaving 11 bases between them. This CDR3 reads CASSSTGVQETQYF. The CDR3 DNA sequence: TGTGCCAGCAGCTCTACAGGAGTACAAGAGACCCAGTACTTC. Using reference TRBV11-3 and TRBJ2-5 for the parts outside the CDR3, the full variable domain is EAGVVQSPRYKIIEKKQPVAFWCNPISGHNTLYWYLQNLGQGPELLIRYENEEAVDDSQLPKDRFSAERLKGVDSTLKIQPAELGDSAVYLCASSSTGVQETQYFGPGTRLLVL.

This clone has just a few counts. The chain joins TRBV11-3 to TRBJ2-2, with 7 nucleotides matching TRBD1. CDR1 is SGHNT, CDR2 YENEEA, per germline. CDR3 length: 14 residues. V dropped 4 bases and J dropped 7; count of bases not matched to a gene: 6. The CDR3 here is CASSSTGHLGELFF. The CDR3 bases are TGTGCCAGCAGCTCGACAGGGCACCTCGGGGAGCTGTTTTTT. The whole variable domain, filled in from reference TRBV11-3 and TRBJ2-2, reads EAGVVQSPRYKIIEKKQPVAFWCNPISGHNTLYWYLQNLGQGPELLIRYENEEAVDDSQLPKDRFSAERLKGVDSTLKIQPAELGDSAVYLCASSSTGHLGELFFGEGSRLTVL.

The J gene is TRBJ1-5, the V gene TRBV19, with 7 nucleotides matching TRBD1. The CDR3 is 16 amino acids. V trimming: 3 bases; J trimming: 6 bases; junction bases outside the gene matches: 11. CDR1 and CDR2 (germline): LNHDA, SQIVND (reference sequence). The CDR3 nucleotides read TGTGCCAGTAGTATGGGTGGAGGGGGCCGTTTTCAGCCCCAGCATTTT. Encoded protein: CASSMGGGGRFQPQHF.

This chain connects TRBV30 to TRBJ2-2; the D gene is possibly TRBD1 (6 bases). Trimming removed 8 bases from V and 3 bases from J, with 13 bases in between. Germline values: CDR1 GTSNPN, CDR2 SVGIG (reference sequence). There are 13 residues in the CDR3. The CDR3 loop reads CAQTGLHTGELFF. Written as DNA, the CDR3 is TGTGCCCAAACAGGGCTGCACACCGGGGAGCTGTTTTTT.